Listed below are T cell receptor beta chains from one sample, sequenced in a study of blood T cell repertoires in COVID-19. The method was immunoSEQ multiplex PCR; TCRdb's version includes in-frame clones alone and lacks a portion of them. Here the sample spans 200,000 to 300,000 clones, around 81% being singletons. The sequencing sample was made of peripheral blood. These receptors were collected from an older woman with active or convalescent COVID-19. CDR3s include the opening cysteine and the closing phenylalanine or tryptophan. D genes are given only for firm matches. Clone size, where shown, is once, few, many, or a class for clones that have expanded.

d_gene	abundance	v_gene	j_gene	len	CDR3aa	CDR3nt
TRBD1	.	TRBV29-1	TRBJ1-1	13	CSAATGGGTEAFF	TGCAGCGCAGCGACAGGGGGCGGCACTGAAGCTTTCTTT
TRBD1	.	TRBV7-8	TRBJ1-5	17	CASSLGPRTGGNQPQHF	TGTGCCAGCAGCTTAGGTCCAAGGACAGGGGGAAATCAGCCCCAGCATTTT
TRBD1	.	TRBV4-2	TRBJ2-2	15	CASSVAGGRIGELFF	TGTGCCAGCAGCGTTGCAGGGGGTCGGATCGGGGAGCTGTTTTTT
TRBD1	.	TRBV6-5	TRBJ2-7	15	CASSTRQGRDYEQYF	TGTGCCAGCAGTACACGACAGGGAAGGGACTACGAGCAGTACTTC
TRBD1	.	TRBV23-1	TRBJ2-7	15	CASSRKTGAVDEQYF	TGCGCCAGCAGTCGAAAGACAGGGGCGGTGGACGAGCAGTACTTC
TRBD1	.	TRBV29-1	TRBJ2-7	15	CSVGVSGQGAGEQYF	TGCAGCGTTGGAGTATCAGGACAGGGGGCTGGGGAGCAGTACTTC
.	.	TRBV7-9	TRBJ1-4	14	CASSSGQSNEKLFF	TGTGCCAGCAGCTCCGGACAGTCTAATGAAAAACTGTTTTTT
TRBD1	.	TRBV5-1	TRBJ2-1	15	CASSLRQGATSEQFF	TGCGCCAGCAGCTTGAGACAGGGCGCAACCAGTGAGCAGTTCTTC
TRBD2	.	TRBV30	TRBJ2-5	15	CAWRLNSGGQETQYF	TGTGCCTGGAGACTTAATAGCGGGGGTCAAGAGACCCAGTACTTC
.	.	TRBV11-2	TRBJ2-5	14	CASSPYGGQETQYF	TGTGCCAGCAGTCCCTATGGAGGCCAAGAGACCCAGTACTTC
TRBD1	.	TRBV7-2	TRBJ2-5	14	CASSQDRGRETQYF	TGTGCCAGCAGCCAGGACAGGGGGAGGGAGACCCAGTACTTC
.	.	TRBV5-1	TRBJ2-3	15	CASSLAGSGSDTQYF	TGCGCCAGCAGCTTGGCGGGATCAGGATCAGATACGCAGTATTTT
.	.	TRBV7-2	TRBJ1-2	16	CASSSMRPGNFYGYTF	TGTGCCAGCAGCTCAATGCGTCCCGGGAACTTTTATGGCTACACCTTC
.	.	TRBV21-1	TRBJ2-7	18	CASSKGLIEQRLLYEQYF	TGTGCCAGCAGCAAAGGGTTAATTGAGCAGCGGCTCCTCTACGAGCAGTACTTC
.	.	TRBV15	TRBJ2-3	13	CATSGIQTDTQYF	TGTGCCACCAGCGGCATCCAAACAGATACGCAGTATTTT
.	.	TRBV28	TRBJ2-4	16	CASSLYRAKAKNIQYF	TGTGCCAGCAGTTTATACAGGGCTAAAGCCAAAAACATTCAGTACTTC
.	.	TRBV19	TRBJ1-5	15	CASSIWGGADQPQHF	TGTGCCAGTAGTATTTGGGGGGGCGCGGATCAGCCCCAGCATTTT
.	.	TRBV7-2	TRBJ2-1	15	CASSFGLRSYNEQFF	TGTGCCAGCAGCTTCGGACTGCGCTCCTACAATGAGCAGTTCTTC
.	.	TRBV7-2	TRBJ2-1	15	CASSLERQAGNEQFF	TGTGCCAGCAGCTTAGAACGGCAGGCAGGCAATGAGCAGTTCTTC
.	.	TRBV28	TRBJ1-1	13	CASSQQENTEAFF	TGTGCCAGCAGTCAACAGGAGAACACTGAAGCTTTCTTT
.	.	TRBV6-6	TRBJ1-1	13	CASSDTLNTEAFF	TGTGCCAGCAGCGACACCCTGAACACTGAAGCTTTCTTT
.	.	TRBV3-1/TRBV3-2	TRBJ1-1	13	CASSQRGYTEAFF	TGTGCCAGCAGCCAGCGCGGTTACACTGAAGCTTTCTTT
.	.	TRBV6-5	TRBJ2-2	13	CASSRQITGELFF	TGTGCCAGCAGCCGACAGATTACCGGGGAGCTGTTTTTT
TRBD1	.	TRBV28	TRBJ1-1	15	CASSFGQAEGTEAFF	TGTGCCAGCAGTTTCGGACAGGCCGAGGGGACTGAAGCTTTCTTT
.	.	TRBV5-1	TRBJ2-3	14	CASSLVGGPDTQYF	TGCGCCAGCAGCTTGGTCGGGGGGCCAGATACGCAGTATTTT
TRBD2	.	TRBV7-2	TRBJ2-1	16	CASSLDGTSVSNEQFF	TGTGCCAGCAGCTTAGACGGGACTAGCGTTTCCAATGAGCAGTTCTTC
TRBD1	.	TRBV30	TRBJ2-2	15	CAWSQGVGVTGELFF	TGTGCCTGGAGCCAGGGGGTGGGAGTCACCGGGGAGCTGTTTTTT
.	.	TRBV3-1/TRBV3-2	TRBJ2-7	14	CASSQELGIRYQYF	TGTGCCAGCAGCCAAGAACTAGGGATCCGGTATCAGTACTTC
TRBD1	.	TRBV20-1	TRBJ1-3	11	CSARQGNTIYF	TGCAGTGCAAGACAGGGGAACACCATATATTTT
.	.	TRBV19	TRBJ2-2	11	CASSFGGELFF	TGTGCCAGTAGTTTCGGCGGGGAGCTGTTTTTT
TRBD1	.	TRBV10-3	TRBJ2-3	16	CAIRVFDRARTDTQYF	TGTGCCATCAGGGTTTTTGACAGGGCACGGACAGATACGCAGTATTTT
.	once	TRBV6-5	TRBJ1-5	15	CASSPGREGNQPQHF	TGTGCCAGCAGCCCCGGGAGAGAAGGAAATCAGCCCCAGCATTTT
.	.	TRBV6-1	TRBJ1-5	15	CASSEGAGRSGTQHF	TGTGCCAGCAGTGAAGGGGCAGGGAGGTCGGGGACCCAGCATTTT
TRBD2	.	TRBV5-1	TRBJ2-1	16	CASSLGLAGEGNEQFF	TGCGCCAGCAGCTTGGGATTGGCGGGAGAGGGGAATGAGCAGTTCTTC
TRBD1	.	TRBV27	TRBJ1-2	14	CASSPRQGVVGYTF	TGTGCCAGCAGCCCTAGACAGGGAGTAGTTGGCTACACCTTC
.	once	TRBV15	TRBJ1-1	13	CATSRRTVEEAFF	TGTGCCACCAGCAGACGGACAGTGGAAGAAGCTTTCTTT